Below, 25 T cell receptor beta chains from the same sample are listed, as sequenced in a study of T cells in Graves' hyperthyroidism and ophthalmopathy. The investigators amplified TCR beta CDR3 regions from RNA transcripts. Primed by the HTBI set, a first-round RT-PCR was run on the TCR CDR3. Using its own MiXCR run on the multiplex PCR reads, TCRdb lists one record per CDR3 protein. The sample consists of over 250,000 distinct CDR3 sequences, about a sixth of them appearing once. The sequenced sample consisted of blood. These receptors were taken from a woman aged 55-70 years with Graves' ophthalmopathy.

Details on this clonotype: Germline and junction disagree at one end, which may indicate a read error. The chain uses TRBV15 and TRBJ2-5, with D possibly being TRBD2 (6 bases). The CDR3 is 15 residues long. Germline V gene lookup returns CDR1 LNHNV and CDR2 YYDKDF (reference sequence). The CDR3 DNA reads TGTGCCACCAGCGGAGATCCGCGGGGAAGCGGGACCCAGTACTTC. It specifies CATSGDPRGSGTQYF.

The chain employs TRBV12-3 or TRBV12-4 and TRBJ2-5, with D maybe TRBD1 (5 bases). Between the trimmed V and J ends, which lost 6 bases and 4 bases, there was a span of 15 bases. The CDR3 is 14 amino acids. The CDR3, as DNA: TGTGCCAGCAGCGTAGGGGCCCCGGCAGAGACCCAGTACTTC. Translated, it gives CASSVGAPAETQYF.

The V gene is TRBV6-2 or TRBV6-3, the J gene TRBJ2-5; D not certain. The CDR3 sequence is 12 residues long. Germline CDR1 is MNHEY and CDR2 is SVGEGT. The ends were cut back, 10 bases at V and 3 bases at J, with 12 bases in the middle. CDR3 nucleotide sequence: TGTGCCACCGAGAGGCCCGAAGAGACCCAGTACTTC. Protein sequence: CATERPEETQYF.

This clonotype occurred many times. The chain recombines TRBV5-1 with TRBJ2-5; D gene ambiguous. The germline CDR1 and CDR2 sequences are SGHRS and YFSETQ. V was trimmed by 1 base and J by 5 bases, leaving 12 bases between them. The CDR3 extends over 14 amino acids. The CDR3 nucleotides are TGCGCCAGCAGCTTGATGGGATCGCGGGAGACCCAGTACTTC. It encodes CASSLMGSRETQYF.

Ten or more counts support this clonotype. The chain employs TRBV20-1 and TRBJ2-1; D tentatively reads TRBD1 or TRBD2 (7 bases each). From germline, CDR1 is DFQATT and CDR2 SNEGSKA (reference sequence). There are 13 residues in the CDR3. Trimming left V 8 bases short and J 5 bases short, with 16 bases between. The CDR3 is CSIWGGGHNEQFF. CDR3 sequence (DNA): TGCAGTATTTGGGGAGGGGGCCACAATGAGCAGTTCTTC.

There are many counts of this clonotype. The CDR3 sequence: CASREGGSPLHF. For the CDR3, the DNA is TGTGCCAGCCGAGAAGGGGGGTCACCCCTCCACTTT. The genes are TRBV6-1 and TRBJ1-6; possible D gene TRBD1, 6 bases. V dropped 8 bases and J dropped 10 bases, with 12 bases sitting between them. This CDR3 is 12 amino acids long. Germline CDR1 and CDR2: MNHNS and SASEGT.

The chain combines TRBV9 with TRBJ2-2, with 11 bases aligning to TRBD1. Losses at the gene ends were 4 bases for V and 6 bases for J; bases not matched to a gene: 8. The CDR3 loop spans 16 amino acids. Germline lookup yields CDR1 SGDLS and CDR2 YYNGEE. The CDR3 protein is CASSPEGTGGAGELFF. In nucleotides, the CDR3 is TGTGCCAGCAGCCCCGAGGGGACAGGGGGGGCCGGGGAGCTGTTTTTT.

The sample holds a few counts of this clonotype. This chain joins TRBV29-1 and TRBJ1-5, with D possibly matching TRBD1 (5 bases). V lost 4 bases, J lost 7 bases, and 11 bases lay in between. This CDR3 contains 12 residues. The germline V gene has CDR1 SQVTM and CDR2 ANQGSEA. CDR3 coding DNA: TGCAGCGTTGCGGGGGTCGGACAGCCCCAGCATTTT. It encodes CSVAGVGQPQHF.

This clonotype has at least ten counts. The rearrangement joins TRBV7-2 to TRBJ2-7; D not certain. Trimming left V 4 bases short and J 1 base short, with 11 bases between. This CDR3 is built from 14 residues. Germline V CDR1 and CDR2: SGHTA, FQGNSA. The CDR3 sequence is CASSSYQGSYEQYF. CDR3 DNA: TGTGCCAGCAGCTCGTATCAAGGATCCTACGAGCAGTACTTC.

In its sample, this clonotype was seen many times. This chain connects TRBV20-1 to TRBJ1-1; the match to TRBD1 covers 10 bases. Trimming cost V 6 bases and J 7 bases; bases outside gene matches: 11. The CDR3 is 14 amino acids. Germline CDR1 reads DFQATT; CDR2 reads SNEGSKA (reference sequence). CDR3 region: CSAPTGGAWGEAFF. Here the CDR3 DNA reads TGCAGTGCGCCGACAGGGGGCGCCTGGGGTGAAGCTTTCTTT.

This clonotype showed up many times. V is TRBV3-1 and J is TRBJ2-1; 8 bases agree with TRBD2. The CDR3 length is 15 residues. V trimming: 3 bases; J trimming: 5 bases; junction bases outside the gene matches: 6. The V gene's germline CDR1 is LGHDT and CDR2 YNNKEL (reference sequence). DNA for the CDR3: TGTGCCAGCAGCCATGGAACTAGCGGCCACAATGAGCAGTTCTTC. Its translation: CASSHGTSGHNEQFF.

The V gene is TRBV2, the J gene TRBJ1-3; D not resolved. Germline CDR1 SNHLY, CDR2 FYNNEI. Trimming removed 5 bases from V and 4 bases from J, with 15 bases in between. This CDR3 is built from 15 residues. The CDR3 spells CASSSRPSLGNTIYF. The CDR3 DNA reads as TGTGCCAGCAGTTCCCGCCCCTCCTTGGGAAACACCATATATTTT. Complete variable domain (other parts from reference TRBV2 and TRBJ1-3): EPEVTQTPSHQVTQMGQEVILRCVPISNHLYFYWYRQILGQKVEFLVSFYNNEISEKSEIFDDQFSVERPDGSNFTLKIRSTKLEDSAMYFCASSSRPSLGNTIYFGEGSWLTVV.

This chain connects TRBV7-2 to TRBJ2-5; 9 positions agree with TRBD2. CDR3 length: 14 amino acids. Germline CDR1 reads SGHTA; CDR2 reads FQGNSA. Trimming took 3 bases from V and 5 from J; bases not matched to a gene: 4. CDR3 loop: CASSFRLAAETQYF. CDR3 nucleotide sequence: TGTGCCAGCAGCTTCAGACTAGCGGCGGAGACCCAGTACTTC.

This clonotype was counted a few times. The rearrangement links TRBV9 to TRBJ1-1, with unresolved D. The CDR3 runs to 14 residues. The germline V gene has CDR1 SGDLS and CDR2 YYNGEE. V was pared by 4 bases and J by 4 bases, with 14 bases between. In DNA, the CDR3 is TGTGCCAGCAGCCCCCAGACGGGCCTCACTGAAGCTTTCTTT. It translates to CASSPQTGLTEAFF.

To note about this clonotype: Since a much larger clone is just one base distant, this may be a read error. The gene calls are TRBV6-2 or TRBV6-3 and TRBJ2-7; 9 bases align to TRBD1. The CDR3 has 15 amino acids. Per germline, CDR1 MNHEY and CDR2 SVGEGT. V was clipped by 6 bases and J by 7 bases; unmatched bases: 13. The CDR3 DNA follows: TGTGCCAGCAGCTTGGGGGGACAGGGTGGCAATGAGCAGTACTTC. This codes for CASSLGGQGGNEQYF.

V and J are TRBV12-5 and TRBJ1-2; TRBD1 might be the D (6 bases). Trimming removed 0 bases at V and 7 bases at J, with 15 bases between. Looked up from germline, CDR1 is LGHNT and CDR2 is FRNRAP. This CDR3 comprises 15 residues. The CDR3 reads CASGLVSGGGRGYTF. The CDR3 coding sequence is TGTGCTAGTGGTTTGGTTTCGGGGGGCGGTCGTGGCTACACCTTC.

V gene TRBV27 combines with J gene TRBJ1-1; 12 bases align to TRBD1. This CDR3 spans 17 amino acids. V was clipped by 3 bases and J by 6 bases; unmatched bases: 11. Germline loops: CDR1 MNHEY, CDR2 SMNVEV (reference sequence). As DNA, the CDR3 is TGTGCCAGCAGTTTTGGGGACAGGGGGCGCGGTTGGTCTGAAGCTTTCTTT. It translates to CASSFGDRGRGWSEAFF.

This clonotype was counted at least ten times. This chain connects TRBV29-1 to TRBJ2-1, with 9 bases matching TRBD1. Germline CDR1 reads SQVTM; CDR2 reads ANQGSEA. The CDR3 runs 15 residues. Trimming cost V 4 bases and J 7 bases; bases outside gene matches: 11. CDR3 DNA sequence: TGCAGCGTTGGAGGGGGACAGGGAGCCGAGAATGAGCAGTTCTTC. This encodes CSVGGGQGAENEQFF.

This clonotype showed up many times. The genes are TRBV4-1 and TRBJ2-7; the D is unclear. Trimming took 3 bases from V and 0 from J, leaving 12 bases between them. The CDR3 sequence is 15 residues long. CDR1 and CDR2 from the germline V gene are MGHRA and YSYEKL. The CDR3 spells CASSHPLSSSYEQYF. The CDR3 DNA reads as TGCGCCAGCAGCCATCCCCTAAGCTCCTCCTACGAGCAGTACTTC.

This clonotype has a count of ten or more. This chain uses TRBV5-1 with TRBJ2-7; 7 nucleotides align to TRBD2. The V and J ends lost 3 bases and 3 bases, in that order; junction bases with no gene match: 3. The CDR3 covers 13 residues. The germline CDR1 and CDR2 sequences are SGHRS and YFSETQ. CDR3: CASSSLADYEQYF. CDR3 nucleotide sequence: TGCGCCAGCAGCTCGCTAGCGGACTACGAGCAGTACTTC.

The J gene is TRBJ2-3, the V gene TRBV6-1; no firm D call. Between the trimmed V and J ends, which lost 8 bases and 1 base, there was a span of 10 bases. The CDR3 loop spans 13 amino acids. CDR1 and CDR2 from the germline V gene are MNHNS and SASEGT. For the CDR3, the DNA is TGTGCCAGCTCGTGGCAGCGCACAGATACGCAGTATTTT. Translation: CASSWQRTDTQYF.

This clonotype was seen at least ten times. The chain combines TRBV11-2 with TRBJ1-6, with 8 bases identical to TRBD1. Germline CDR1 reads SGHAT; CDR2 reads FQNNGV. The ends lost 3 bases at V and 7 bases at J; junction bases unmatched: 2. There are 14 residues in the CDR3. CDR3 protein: CASSLGQENSPLHF. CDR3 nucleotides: TGTGCCAGCAGCTTGGGACAGGAAAATTCACCCCTCCACTTT.

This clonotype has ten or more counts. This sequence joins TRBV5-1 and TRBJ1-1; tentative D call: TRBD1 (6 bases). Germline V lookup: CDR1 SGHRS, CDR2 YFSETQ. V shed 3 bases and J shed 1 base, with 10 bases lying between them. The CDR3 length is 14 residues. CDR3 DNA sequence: TGCGCCAGCAGCTCAGGGGCCGGGAACACTGAAGCTTTCTTT. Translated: CASSSGAGNTEAFF.

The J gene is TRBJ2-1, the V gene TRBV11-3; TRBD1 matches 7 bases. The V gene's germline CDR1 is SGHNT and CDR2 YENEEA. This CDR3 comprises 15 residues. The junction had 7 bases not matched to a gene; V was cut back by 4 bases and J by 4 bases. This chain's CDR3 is CASSSTGSRYNEQFF. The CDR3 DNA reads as TGTGCCAGCAGCTCGACAGGGTCCCGATACAATGAGCAGTTCTTC.

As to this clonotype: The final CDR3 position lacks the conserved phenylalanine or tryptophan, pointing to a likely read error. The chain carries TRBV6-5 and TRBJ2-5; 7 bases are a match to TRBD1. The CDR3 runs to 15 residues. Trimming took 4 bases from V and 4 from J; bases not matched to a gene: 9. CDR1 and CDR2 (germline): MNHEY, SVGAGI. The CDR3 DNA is TGTGCCAGCAGTTCGAGTAAGGGGGCTTTAGAGACCCAGTACCTC. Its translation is CASSSSKGALETQYL.